This T cell receptor (beta chain) was found in a study of cytomegalovirus exposure and HLA in healthy donors. Study background: HLA-typed donors were the source of 82 million or so unique TCRs, which an early data release held. Study-wide results and caveats: Accurate HLA-A and HLA-B prediction from TCR beta sequences was reported for most subjects. A prior analysis recorded that most TCR beta V segments were productive about 90% or about 30% of the time. More clonal expansion characterized HLA-associated TCR beta chains than equally common others in a later analysis.

The CDR3 length is 14 residues. The V gene end was trimmed by 5 bases and the J gene end by 2 bases; junction bases not matched to a gene: 7. Germline V CDR1 and CDR2: SGHNT, YYREEE (reference sequence). Of note for this clone: Its cognate antigen is unknown.

Researchers ran the PCR with 60 Vbeta and 13 Jbeta primers. Assay used: immunoSEQ multiplex PCR; TCRdb lists only in-frame clones, some missing. The data show roughly 290,000 clones, about 90% seen once. This rearrangement joins TRBV5-4 to TRBJ2-7; 7 bases fit TRBD2. This receptor was identified in a young woman in good health and CMV-seronegative. The sample comprised PBMCs. The CDR3 protein is CASSMTGGTYEQYF. The CDR3 DNA reads TGTGCCAGCAGTATGACGGGGGGTACCTACGAGCAGTACTTC.